Listed below are T cell receptor beta chains from one sample, sequenced in a study of memory CD4+ T cells and cytomegalovirus serostatus. Libraries were prepared by immunoSEQ multiplex PCR; TCRdb keeps only in-frame clonotypes and omits some of them. This sample has 55,000 or so clones, with 80% to 85% found just once. Input material: memory CD4+ T cells from blood. These receptors were collected from an adult in good health and CMV-seropositive. The CDR3 runs from the conserved cysteine through the conserved F or W. The D gene is left open where the match is weak. Part of the rows lack a size; the others show once, few, many or a class for expanded clones.

d_call	clone_size	v_call	j_call	cdr3_nt	cdr3_aa
TRBD1	-	TRBV6-1	TRBJ2-2	TGTGCCAGCAGCCCGGGACAGCTGAACACCGGGGAGCTGTTTTTT	CASSPGQLNTGELFF
-	-	TRBV4-1	TRBJ1-3	TGCGCCAGCAGCCAAGAAGGACGCTCTGGAAACACCATATATTTT	CASSQEGRSGNTIYF
TRBD1	-	TRBV6-6	TRBJ1-2	TGTGCCAGCAGTTATCGACAGGGTTCATATGGCTACACCTTC	CASSYRQGSYGYTF
-	-	TRBV5-8	TRBJ1-5	TGTGCCAGCAGCCCGGATGGCCTACTAATCAATCAGCCCCAGCATTTT	CASSPDGLLINQPQHF
-	-	TRBV7-3	TRBJ1-3	TGTGCCAGCAGTCAAATGGCAGGGGCTGGAAACACCATATATTTT	CASSQMAGAGNTIYF
-	-	TRBV11-1	TRBJ1-5	TGTGCCAGCAGCATGACAGGAGGCTTAGCGCGTCAGCCCCAGCATTTT	CASSMTGGLARQPQHF
-	once	TRBV6-5	TRBJ2-7	TGTGCCAGCAGTTACGGAGGAAAGTACGAGCAGTACTTC	CASSYGGKYEQYF
-	-	TRBV6-1	TRBJ1-3	TGTGCCAGCAGTGCCTGGGGGGTCGGCTCTGGAAACACCATATATTTT	CASSAWGVGSGNTIYF
-	-	TRBV5-4	TRBJ2-3	TGTGCCAGCAGCTTGGATTACGATACGCAGTATTTT	CASSLDYDTQYF
TRBD1	-	TRBV27	TRBJ1-5	TGTGCCAGCAGGGGACAGGGGGCCAACAATCAGCCCCAGCATTTT	CASRGQGANNQPQHF
TRBD2	-	TRBV2	TRBJ2-7	TGTGCCAGCAGAGCGGGGGGCGCGGTCCCCTACGAGCAGTACTTC	CASRAGGAVPYEQYF
-	few	TRBV2	TRBJ1-2	TGTGCCAGCAGTACCCAGTTGGGTGGCTACACCTTC	CASSTQLGGYTF
TRBD1	-	TRBV7-2	TRBJ2-7	TGTGCCAGCAGCTTATACGAGACAGGGGGTTACGAGCAGTACTTC	CASSLYETGGYEQYF
-	-	TRBV7-3	TRBJ2-5	TGTGCCAGCAGTCCTCAGGGGGGAGCGGGGACCCAGTACTTC	CASSPQGGAGTQYF
TRBD1	once	TRBV18	TRBJ2-7	TGTGCCAGCTCACCTATTCCTGGGACAGGGGTCGAGCAGTACTTC	CASSPIPGTGVEQYF
-	-	TRBV4-3	TRBJ2-7	TGCGCCAGCAGCCATGGGTCCAGCGACGAGCAGTACTTC	CASSHGSSDEQYF
-	-	TRBV7-8	TRBJ2-5	TGTGCCAGCAGCGAAACGGAGGGGCACGAGACCCAGTACTTC	CASSETEGHETQYF
TRBD1	-	TRBV11-2	TRBJ1-1	TGTGCCAGCAGCTTCTCCGGGACAGGGCGGACTGAAGCTTTCTTT	CASSFSGTGRTEAFF
TRBD1	-	TRBV11-2	TRBJ2-7	TGTGCCAGCAGCTTAGAGTGGACAGGAGTGCCCTACGAGCAGTACTTC	CASSLEWTGVPYEQYF
-	few	TRBV29-1	TRBJ2-5	TGCAGCGTTGAGCCGGCGGGGAGGGAGACCCAGTACTTC	CSVEPAGRETQYF
-	-	TRBV7-2	TRBJ1-1	TGTGCCAGCAGCGCCGGTAGAGGGTTGGTGGCTGAAGCTTTCTTT	CASSAGRGLVAEAFF
-	-	TRBV5-6	TRBJ2-6	TGTGCCAGCAGCTTTTTTAGGATCTCTGGGGCCAACGTCCTGACTTTC	CASSFFRISGANVLTF
-	few	TRBV14	TRBJ1-1	TGTGCCAGCAGCCACCAAGGGAACACTGAAGCTTTCTTT	CASSHQGNTEAFF
-	-	TRBV5-1	TRBJ1-1	TGCGCCAGCAGCTTGGGAGAGGCTGAAGCTTTCTTT	CASSLGEAEAFF
-	-	TRBV7-2	TRBJ1-5	TGTGCCAGCAGCGACGGGGTCCATAGCAATCAGCCCCAGCATTTT	CASSDGVHSNQPQHF
TRBD1	few	TRBV19	TRBJ1-2	TGTGCCAGTAGTAATTCCGGGACAGGGGTTGGCTACACCTTC	CASSNSGTGVGYTF
-	once	TRBV4-2	TRBJ1-5	TGTGCCAGCAGCCAAGACTTCCGGAGCAATCAGCCCCAGCATTTT	CASSQDFRSNQPQHF
TRBD2	-	TRBV30	TRBJ2-3	TGTGCCTGGGGACTAGCGGGGGGGGATACGCAGTATTTT	CAWGLAGGDTQYF
TRBD1	-	TRBV9	TRBJ1-1	TGTGCCAGCAGCCCGCAGGGACAGTCTATTGAAGCTTTCTTT	CASSPQGQSIEAFF
TRBD2	-	TRBV5-1	TRBJ2-5	TGCGCCAGCACCGCGGGGGGGTACGGAGAGACCCAGTACTTC	CASTAGGYGETQYF
TRBD2	once	TRBV6-1	TRBJ2-5	TGTGCCAGCATAGCGGGAGGGCCGGGGGAGACCCAGTACTTC	CASIAGGPGETQYF
-	-	TRBV7-2	TRBJ1-1	TGTGCCAGCAGCTTAGCCGGAGGGGTGAACACTGAAGCTTTCTTT	CASSLAGGVNTEAFF
-	once	TRBV5-1	TRBJ2-2	TGCGCCAGCAGTTGGGGGGAGTCGACCGGGGAGCTGTTTTTT	CASSWGESTGELFF
-	-	TRBV19	TRBJ2-5	TGTGCCAGTAGTATGGGACCTCAAGAGACCCAGTACTTC	CASSMGPQETQYF
TRBD1	-	TRBV18	TRBJ1-1	TGTGCCAGCTCACCGACAGGGTCTCGGCTTGGCACTGAAGCTTTCTTT	CASSPTGSRLGTEAFF
-	-	TRBV6-1	TRBJ2-3	TGTGCCAGCAGTGAAAGAGATACGCAGTATTTT	CASSERDTQYF
-	once	TRBV2	TRBJ2-1	TGTGCCAGCCGTCTCTTAGGGGCGCAAAATGAGCAGTTCTTC	CASRLLGAQNEQFF
-	-	TRBV20-1	TRBJ2-3	TGCAGTGCTGGTCAGGATACGCAGTATTTT	CSAGQDTQYF
-	-	TRBV21-1	TRBJ2-2	TGTGCCAGCAGCTTCCTACTAGCGGGGTTCCCCGGGGAGCTGTTTTTT	CASSFLLAGFPGELFF
-	-	TRBV7-3	TRBJ1-1	TGTGCCAGCAGCTTGGGCAGGAACACTGAAGCTTTCTTT	CASSLGRNTEAFF
-	few	TRBV19	TRBJ2-5	TGTGCCAGTAGTCCCCGAGGTAGACGAGAGACCCAGTACTTC	CASSPRGRRETQYF
TRBD1	-	TRBV19	TRBJ2-1	TGTGCCACTAAGCGACAGGGGATGGACAATGAGCAGTTCTTC	CATKRQGMDNEQFF